This passage covers 2 T cell receptor beta chains from one sample sequenced in a study of blood T cell repertoires in COVID-19 (dated by TCRdb to the early 2020s). Receptor libraries were prepared by the immunoSEQ multiplex PCR assay. The table comes from immuneACCESS by way of TCRdb, which keeps in-frame sequences with V and J called. Part of the clones is missing from these tables; in studies checked, under half for an unresolved V gene and the rest for unknown reasons. This sample holds some 97,000 clones; about nine tenths were observed only once. 4.5% to 5.5% of the sample goes to the ten largest clones. The sequenced sample was peripheral blood. These receptors were obtained from a man aged 45-60 years with acute or convalescent COVID-19.

The rearrangement uses TRBV6-5 and TRBJ2-7; TRBD1 agrees at 8 bases. CDR3 length: 14 amino acids. V gave up 6 bases and J gave up 5 bases; unmatched junction bases: 9. The germline CDR1 and CDR2 sequences are MNHEY and SVGAGI. CDR3 bases: TGTGCCAGCAGATTAAGACAGGGGATCAACGAGCAGTACTTC. Translation gives CASRLRQGINEQYF.

The J gene is TRBJ2-7, the V gene TRBV6-6; 11 bases align to TRBD2. The CDR3 contains 16 residues. Germline CDR1 MNHNY, CDR2 SVGAGI (reference sequence). V lost 5 bases, J lost 3 bases, and 9 bases stayed unmatched. The CDR3 sequence is CASSRSGTSGLYEQYF. In DNA, the CDR3 is TGTGCCAGCAGTCGATCCGGGACTAGCGGACTCTACGAGCAGTACTTC.